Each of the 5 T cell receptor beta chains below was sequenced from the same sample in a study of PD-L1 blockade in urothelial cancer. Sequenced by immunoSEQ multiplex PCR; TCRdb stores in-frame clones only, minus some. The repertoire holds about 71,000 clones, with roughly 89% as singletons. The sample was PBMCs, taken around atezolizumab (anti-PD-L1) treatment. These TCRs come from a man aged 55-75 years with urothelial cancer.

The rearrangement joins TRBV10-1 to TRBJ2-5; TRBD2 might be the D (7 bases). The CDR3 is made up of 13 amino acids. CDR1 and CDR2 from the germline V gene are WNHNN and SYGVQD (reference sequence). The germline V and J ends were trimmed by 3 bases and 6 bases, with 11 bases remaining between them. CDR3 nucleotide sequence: TGCGCCAGCAGTGAAGGGGGGGCCAAGACCCAGTACTTC. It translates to CASSEGGAKTQYF.

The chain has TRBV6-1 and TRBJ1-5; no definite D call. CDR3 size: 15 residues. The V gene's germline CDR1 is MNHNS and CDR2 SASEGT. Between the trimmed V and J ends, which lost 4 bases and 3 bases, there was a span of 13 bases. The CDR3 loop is CASSVLRVDNQPQHF. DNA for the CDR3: TGTGCCAGCAGTGTCCTCCGGGTCGACAATCAGCCCCAGCATTTT.

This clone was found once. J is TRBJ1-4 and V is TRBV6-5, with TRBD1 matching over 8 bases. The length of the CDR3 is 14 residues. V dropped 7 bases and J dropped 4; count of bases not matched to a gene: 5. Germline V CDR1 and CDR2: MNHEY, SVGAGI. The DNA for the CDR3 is TGTGCCAGCAATACAGGGGGGGTTAATGAAAAACTGTTTTTT. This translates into CASNTGGVNEKLFF.

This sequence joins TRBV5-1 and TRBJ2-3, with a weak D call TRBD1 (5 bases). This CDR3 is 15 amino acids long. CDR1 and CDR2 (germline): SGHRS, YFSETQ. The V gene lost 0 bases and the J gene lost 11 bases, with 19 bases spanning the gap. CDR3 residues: CASSLAIPKGQGQYF. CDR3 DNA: TGCGCCAGCAGCTTGGCTATTCCCAAGGGGCAAGGGCAGTATTTT. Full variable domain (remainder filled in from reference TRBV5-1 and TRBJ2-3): KAGVTQTPRYLIKTRGQQVTLSCSPISGHRSVSWYQQTPGQGLQFLFEYFSETQRNKGNFPGRFSGRQFSNSRSEMNVSTLELGDSALYLCASSLAIPKGQGQYFGPGTRLTVL.

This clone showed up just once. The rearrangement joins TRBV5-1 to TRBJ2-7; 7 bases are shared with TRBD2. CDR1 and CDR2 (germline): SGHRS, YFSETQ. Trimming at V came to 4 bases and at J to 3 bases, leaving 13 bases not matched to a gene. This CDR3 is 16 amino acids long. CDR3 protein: CASSPVAGSGGYEQYF. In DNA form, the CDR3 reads TGCGCCAGCAGCCCGGTGGCAGGCTCGGGGGGCTACGAGCAGTACTTC. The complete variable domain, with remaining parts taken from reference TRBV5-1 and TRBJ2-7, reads KAGVTQTPRYLIKTRGQQVTLSCSPISGHRSVSWYQQTPGQGLQFLFEYFSETQRNKGNFPGRFSGRQFSNSRSEMNVSTLELGDSALYLCASSPVAGSGGYEQYFGPGTRLTVT.